This TCR beta chain was sequenced in a study of blood T cell repertoires in COVID-19. Whole-study context: Acute-phase and convalescent COVID-19 samples originated in the United States, Italy and Spain. In each case, the material was cDNA or gDNA derived from T cells, B-cell-depleted T cells, or PBMCs.

As handled by the study authors: Counts of nucleated cells, estimated from reference gene primer amplification, were obtained. TCRdb's table, derived via immunoSEQ multiplex PCR, lists solely in-frame clones and lacks some. V and J calls and clone size are copied from that table; D and trimming were computed from the DNA. The table lists around 150,000 clones, roughly 81% of them singletons. V trimming: 4 bases; J trimming: 6 bases; junction bases outside the gene matches: 12. The CDR3 runs to 16 residues. Germline lookup yields CDR1 ENHRY and CDR2 SYGVKD. This receptor was taken from a man aged 35 to 55 with acute or convalescent COVID-19. Sequencing used peripheral blood. The J gene is TRBJ2-7, the V gene TRBV10-3, with TRBD2 matching 10 bases. The DNA of the CDR3 is TGTGCCATCAGTGGGAATCTAGCGGGGGCGATGGGCGAGCAGTACTTC. It codes for CAISGNLAGAMGEQYF.